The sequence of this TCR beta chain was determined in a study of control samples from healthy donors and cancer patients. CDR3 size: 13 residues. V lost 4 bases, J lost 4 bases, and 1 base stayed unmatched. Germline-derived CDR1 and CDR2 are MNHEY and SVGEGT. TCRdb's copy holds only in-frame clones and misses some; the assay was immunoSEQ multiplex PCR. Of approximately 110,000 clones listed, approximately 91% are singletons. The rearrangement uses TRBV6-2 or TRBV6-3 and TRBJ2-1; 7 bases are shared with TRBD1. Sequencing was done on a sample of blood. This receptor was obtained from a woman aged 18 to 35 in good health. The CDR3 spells CASSSGQYNEQFF. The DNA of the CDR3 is TGTGCCAGCAGTTCGGGACAGTACAATGAGCAGTTCTTC.